The TCR beta chain under discussion was sequenced for a study of T cell responses to AZD1222 COVID-19 vaccine. Study findings and constraints: Spike-specific TCR breadth and depth went up after people got two AZD1222 doses.

On this clone: Its antigen is not known.

V lost 3 bases and J lost 1, with 12 bases in between. Germline V gives CDR1 SGHNT, CDR2 YYREEE (reference sequence). The CDR3 is 15 residues long. Clones were sequenced by immunoSEQ multiplex PCR, and TCRdb holds only the in-frame ones, with some missing. The sample lists 95,000 to 110,000 clones, approximately 90% occurring once. The origin of this receptor is an adult in good health. The rearrangement links TRBV5-4 to TRBJ2-3, with D possibly called TRBD1 or TRBD2 (5 bases each). The sequencing used peripheral blood, collected on day 0 of AZD1222 vaccination. This chain's CDR3 is CASSSGTDGTDTQYF. The CDR3 DNA sequence: TGTGCCAGCAGCTCCGGGACGGATGGCACAGATACGCAGTATTTT.